This note documents a single T cell receptor beta chain sequence. In the study's own analysis: Amplification with reference gene primers provided the estimates of nucleated cell counts. TCRdb keeps only in-frame clones here, not all; method: immunoSEQ multiplex PCR. For V, J and clone size, that table is used; D and trimming come from the DNA. The repertoire holds 55,000 to 70,000 clones, with 80% to 90% as singletons. This sample is drawn from a study of blood T cell repertoires in COVID-19. Turning to the study itself: Sites in the United States, Italy and Spain provided acute and convalescent COVID-19 samples.

Per the germline V gene, CDR1 is SGHVS and CDR2 is FNYEAQ. The CDR3 is 15 residues long. Trimming stripped 2 bases from V and 1 base from J, with 10 bases between. The source is a man aged 55-75 years with active or convalescent COVID-19. This sequence joins TRBV7-6 and TRBJ2-3; D gene ambiguous. Sequenced input: peripheral blood. CDR3 amino acids: CASSLSSGRTDTQYF. The CDR3 nucleotides read TGTGCCAGCAGCTTATCTTCTGGCCGCACAGATACGCAGTATTTT.